This T cell receptor (beta chain) was documented in a study of shared clonotypes between healthy human individuals. This CDR3 contains 19 residues. Study findings and constraints: For sorted subsets, rarefaction showed incomplete sequencing despite large depth. Clonotype sharing across a few donors was observed for around 5% of naive CD4 clonotypes.

Deep was the level at which the assay was run. Sequencing was performed with immunoSEQ multiplex PCR; in TCRdb, only in-frame clones are kept and a portion is missing. The repertoire consists of about 2.4 million clones, with under 95% occurring once and the leading ten covering approximately 0.36%. As concerns this clone: The target antigen is unknown.

This clonotype originated in a man in his late teens or twenties in good health. Some clones in this sample may be carry-over from other donors' samples. The chain uses TRBV21-1 and TRBJ2-7; TRBD2, as called in the table, went unchecked against the DNA. TRBV21-1 is a recognized pseudogene. The sample consisted of naive CD4+ T cells from PBMCs. Regarding subset: CD45RA+ positively selected. CDR3 sequence reads: CASTRPRLAGGLLFHEQYF. The DNA of the CDR3 is TGTGCCAGCACCCGGCCCCGGCTAGCGGGAGGGTTATTGTTTCACGAGCAGTACTTC.